This T cell receptor beta chain was captured in a study of T-cell memory formation after mild COVID-19. Study conclusions and caveats: The main location of contracting CD4+ clones was CM and EM, and that of contracting CD8+ clones was EMRA.

Sample barcodes and UMIs were carried by the TCR alpha and TCR beta cDNA libraries that 5'RACE generated with constant-segment primers. MiXCR, run by TCRdb on the 5' RACE reads, gives a single entry per CDR3 protein. This table holds some 290,000 distinct CDR3 sequences, 15% to 20% found once. Remarks on this clonotype: What it binds is not known.

The sequence was obtained from a man aged 18 to 30 who had mild COVID-19 (a few samples of this study predate the infection). Cell type and time point are not known. What was sequenced was PBMCs or a T cell subset sorted from them (not recorded which).

The CDR3, as DNA: TGTGCCAGCAGCTTACTGACTAGCCCAGGCACCGGGGAGCTGTTTTTT. Translation: CASSLLTSPGTGELFF. The chain employs TRBV7-2 and TRBJ2-2, with 7 bases fitting TRBD2. Losses at the gene ends were 2 bases for V and 4 bases for J; bases not matched to a gene: 7. The CDR3 has 16 residues. CDR1 SGHTA and CDR2 FQGNSA come from the germline V gene.